A single sample is the source of the 4 T cell receptor beta chains below, sequenced in a study of Graves' ophthalmopathy and Graves' hyperthyroidism. RNA transcripts provided the template for amplifying TCR beta CDR3 regions. Second-round multiplex PCR followed a first-round RT-PCR using HTBI primers. TCRdb redid the calling of the multiplex PCR reads with MiXCR, one entry per CDR3 protein. The sample has over a million distinct CDR3 sequences, about two fifths seen once; the top ten hold over 8.5%. Sequenced sample: peripheral blood or thyroid tissue (not recorded which). The receptor set was obtained from an adult man with Graves' hyperthyroidism.

This clonotype has only a few counts. This rearrangement joins TRBV19 to TRBJ1-1, with TRBD1 as a possible D gene (5 bases). V was trimmed by 7 bases and J by 6 bases, leaving 15 bases between them. The CDR3 loop spans 13 amino acids. Germline CDR1 reads LNHDA; CDR2 reads SQIVND (reference sequence). The chain's CDR3 is CASIPGGFAEAFF. The CDR3 region has the DNA TGTGCCAGTATCCCGGGGGGTTTTGCTGAAGCTTTCTTT.

The gene calls are TRBV28 and TRBJ2-3, with D perhaps matching TRBD1 (5 bases). The germline V gene has CDR1 MDHEN and CDR2 SYDVKM. Trimming removed 5 bases from V and 4 bases from J, with 13 bases in between. The CDR3 runs to 14 residues. CDR3 nucleotide sequence: TGTGCCAGCAGTCCCCCGGGCAGGGCAGATACGCAGTATTTT. Encoded protein: CASSPPGRADTQYF.

This clonotype has more than one count but fewer than ten. The chain combines TRBV7-9 with TRBJ2-7; the D gene is possibly TRBD2 (5 bases). Trimming stripped 3 bases from V and 2 bases from J, with 11 bases between. The CDR3 is 14 residues long. The V gene's germline CDR1 is SEHNR and CDR2 FQNEAQ (reference sequence). The CDR3 sequence is CASSLKTNTYEQYF. CDR3 nucleotide sequence: TGTGCCAGCAGCTTGAAGACTAATACCTACGAGCAGTACTTC.

This chain links TRBV12-3 or TRBV12-4 with TRBJ1-3; TRBD1 agrees at 8 bases. V lost 5 bases, J lost 4 bases, and 7 bases stayed unmatched. The CDR3 is made up of 15 amino acids. CDR3 amino acids: CASSPDRVWGNTIYF. The CDR3 region has the DNA TGTGCCAGCAGTCCGGACAGGGTGTGGGGAAACACCATATATTTT.